Each of the 17 T cell receptor beta chains below was sequenced from the same sample in a study of blood T cell repertoires in COVID-19. Here immunoSEQ multiplex PCR was the method, and the copy in TCRdb shows in-frame clones only, minus some. The repertoire holds around 50,000 clones, with about 86% as singletons. The sample comprised peripheral blood. Every receptor here comes from a woman at least 80 years old with acute or convalescent COVID-19.

This chain links TRBV3-1 (or the pseudogene TRBV3-2) with TRBJ1-1, with TRBD1 matching over 10 bases. Trimming at V came to 1 base and at J to 6 bases, leaving 2 bases not matched to a gene. This CDR3 has 14 residues. Germline-derived CDR1 and CDR2 are LGHDT and YNNKEL (reference sequence). DNA for the CDR3: TGTGCCAGCAGCCAAGCGGGACAGGGGTCTGAAGCTTTCTTT. It codes for CASSQAGQGSEAFF.

The J gene is TRBJ1-1, the V gene TRBV5-5; D possibly corresponds to TRBD1 (6 bases). The CDR3 contains 14 residues. Germline V gene sequence: CDR1 SGHKS, CDR2 YYEKEE (reference sequence). V was clipped by 2 bases and J by 5 bases, with 13 bases between them. DNA for the CDR3: TGTGCCAGCAGCTTCACTGACAGGACGACTGAAGCTTTCTTT. It translates to CASSFTDRTTEAFF.

This chain links TRBV5-1 with TRBJ2-5; the D is unclear. The CDR3 spans 13 residues. Germline lookup yields CDR1 SGHRS and CDR2 YFSETQ. V dropped 2 bases and J dropped 2 bases, with 7 bases sitting between them. The CDR3 reads CASSFAQQETQYF. The CDR3 nucleotides are TGCGCCAGCAGCTTCGCACAGCAAGAGACCCAGTACTTC.

The chain carries TRBV20-1 and TRBJ2-1; TRBD2 matches at 10 bases. J was trimmed by 9 bases and V by 3 bases; bases with no gene match: 17. This CDR3 region has 17 residues. Looked up from germline, CDR1 is DFQATT and CDR2 is SNEGSKA (reference sequence). The CDR3 reads CSASGPSGGLGRIEQFF. The DNA of the CDR3 is TGCAGTGCTAGTGGGCCTAGCGGGGGATTAGGTCGTATTGAGCAGTTCTTC.

The chain recombines TRBV10-3 with TRBJ1-5, with a weak D call TRBD1 (5 bases). CDR3 length: 13 residues. Germline V gene sequence: CDR1 ENHRY, CDR2 SYGVKD. With 3 bases removed from V and 5 bases from J, the gap between germline ends came to 8 bases. The CDR3 protein is CAISDRVDQPQHF. CDR3 sequence (DNA): TGTGCCATCAGTGACAGGGTAGATCAGCCCCAGCATTTT.

The CDR3 loop is CASSLPDGNYNGYTF. Written as DNA, the CDR3 is TGTGCCAGCAGCTTACCCGACGGGAACTATAATGGCTACACCTTC. This chain links TRBV7-2 with TRBJ1-2, with no clear D. The CDR3 loop spans 15 amino acids. Trimming cost V 2 bases and J 6 bases, with 16 bases left between them. The germline V gene has CDR1 SGHTA and CDR2 FQGNSA.

This clone was seen only once. The CDR3 DNA is TGTGCCAGCAGCCAAGTTATCGGCGGGAGTCCCCTCTCCTATAATTCACCCCTCCACTTT. Translation: CASSQVIGGSPLSYNSPLHF. The chain is built from TRBV3-1 (or the pseudogene TRBV3-2) and TRBJ1-6, with no clear D. The CDR3 runs 20 residues. Germline loops: CDR1 LGHDT, CDR2 YNNKEL (reference sequence). V was shortened by 1 base and J by 0 bases, with 19 bases between the two germline ends.

The chain is built from TRBV7-2 and TRBJ1-2; 11 bases match TRBD1. The trim removed 5 bases at V and 11 bases at J, leaving 7 bases unmatched. Germline V gives CDR1 SGHTA, CDR2 FQGNSA. The CDR3 has 13 residues. CDR3 coding DNA: TGTGCCAGCAGCCCCCGGGACAGGGGGGGTTACACCTTC. Its protein product is CASSPRDRGGYTF.

The V gene is TRBV2, the J gene TRBJ2-2, with D uncertain. The CDR3 has 14 amino acids. Deletions cut 4 bases from V and 2 bases from J, with 8 bases between. In germline, CDR1 is SNHLY, CDR2 FYNNEI. CDR3 coding DNA: TGTGCCAGCAGTGGTAGCAGTAACACCGGGGAGCTGTTTTTT. Translating gives CASSGSSNTGELFF.

This chain uses TRBV2 with TRBJ1-1; D is unresolved. CDR3 length: 13 residues. The V gene lost 6 bases and the J gene lost 2 bases, with 10 bases spanning the gap. The germline gives CDR1 SNHLY, CDR2 FYNNEI. CDR3 residues: CASRVTTNTEAFF. The CDR3 DNA follows: TGTGCCAGCAGAGTAACAACCAACACTGAAGCTTTCTTT.

V usage is TRBV6-1 and J usage is TRBJ1-4; maybe TRBD1 (6 bases). The V gene's germline CDR1 is MNHNS and CDR2 SASEGT. There are 14 residues in the CDR3. V was clipped by 2 bases and J by 7 bases, with 11 bases between them. This chain's CDR3 is CASSESGGGEKLFF. The CDR3 DNA is TGTGCCAGCAGTGAAAGCGGGGGCGGTGAAAAACTGTTTTTT.

The chain has TRBV6-6 and TRBJ1-4; D unclear. CDR1 is MNHNY and CDR2 is SVGAGI in the germline V gene (reference sequence). Trimming pared 4 bases from V and 2 bases from J, leaving 11 bases between. CDR3 length: 15 residues. CDR3 bases: TGTGCCAGCAGTTGGAGCGGCTCGACTAATGAAAAACTGTTTTTT. Translated, it gives CASSWSGSTNEKLFF.

The chain joins TRBV5-1 to TRBJ1-1, with 8 bases matching TRBD1. Germline V lookup: CDR1 SGHRS, CDR2 YFSETQ. The CDR3 is made up of 14 amino acids. Losses at the gene ends were 6 bases for V and 1 base for J; bases not matched to a gene: 5. CDR3 sequence: CASTPGQGNTEAFF. In DNA, the CDR3 is TGCGCCAGCACCCCCGGACAGGGGAACACTGAAGCTTTCTTT.

The V call is TRBV4-1, the J call TRBJ1-4; 7 nucleotides align to TRBD1. CDR1 MGHRA and CDR2 YSYEKL come from the germline V gene. CDR3 size: 15 residues. Trimming cost V 1 base and J 4 bases; bases outside gene matches: 3. In DNA, the CDR3 is TGCGCCAGCAGCCAAGCCGGGACAGTTAATGAAAAACTGTTTTTT. Protein: CASSQAGTVNEKLFF.

This clone showed up just a few times. The chain joins TRBV6-5 to TRBJ2-4; D not resolved. Germline V gene sequence: CDR1 MNHEY, CDR2 SVGAGI. Trimming left V 6 bases short and J 1 base short, with 7 bases between. The CDR3 has 13 residues. The CDR3 sequence: CASSPPAKNIQYF. The CDR3 coding sequence is TGTGCCAGCAGCCCCCCGGCCAAAAACATTCAGTACTTC.

This clone occurred once. The CDR3 region is CASSVAGSGEQYF. The CDR3 region has the DNA TGTGCCAGCAGCGTAGCGGGGTCGGGCGAGCAGTACTTC. The chain links TRBV9 to TRBJ2-7, with D perhaps TRBD2 (5 bases). Germline V lookup: CDR1 SGDLS, CDR2 YYNGEE. CDR3 length equals 13 residues. Deletions cut 0 bases from V and 6 bases from J, with 10 bases between.

The chain couples TRBV15 to TRBJ1-2, with TRBD1 identical over 9 bases. Germline assignment: CDR1 LNHNV and CDR2 YYDKDF (reference sequence). CDR3 length: 15 residues. V lost 5 bases, J lost 5 bases, and 9 bases stayed unmatched. The CDR3 region has the DNA TGTGCCACCAGCCCTCGGGACAGGGAATATTATGGCTACACCTTC. It specifies CATSPRDREYYGYTF.